These 3 T cell receptor beta chains were all obtained from the same sample, sequenced in a study of cytomegalovirus exposure and HLA in healthy donors. 13 Jbeta primers and 60 Vbeta primers were used for the PCR. Assay used: immunoSEQ multiplex PCR; TCRdb lists only in-frame clones, some missing. The repertoire consists of 110,000 or so clones, with around 81% occurring once and the leading ten covering 2.2%. What was sequenced was PBMCs. These receptors came from a woman in her forties in good health and CMV-seronegative.

J is TRBJ1-2 and V is TRBV6-5; D is ambiguous. CDR1 is MNHEY and CDR2 is SVGAGI in the germline V gene. The CDR3 loop spans 13 amino acids. The ends were cut back, 0 bases at V and 8 bases at J, with 10 bases in the middle. The CDR3 region has the DNA TGTGCCAGCAGTTACTCGAGGAGTCTGGGCTACACCTTC. It yields the protein CASSYSRSLGYTF.

The V call is TRBV30, the J call TRBJ1-2; a weak D match, TRBD1 (6 bases). With 0 bases removed from V and 6 bases from J, the gap between germline ends came to 11 bases. There are 13 residues in the CDR3. CDR1 and CDR2 from the germline V gene are GTSNPN and SVGIG (reference sequence). The CDR3 spells CAWSVEQGDGYTF. DNA of the CDR3: TGTGCCTGGAGTGTAGAACAGGGTGATGGCTACACCTTC.

This clone was detected only a few times. This chain uses TRBV4-2 with TRBJ2-3, with 15 nucleotides matching TRBD2. Germline trimming cut 0 bases from V and 6 bases from J; bases unmatched to any gene: 4. This CDR3 spans 17 amino acids. Germline V gives CDR1 LGHNA, CDR2 YNFKEQ. Written as DNA, the CDR3 is TGTGCCAGCAGCCAAGAAAACGGACTAGCGGGGGGGGATACGCAGTATTTT. Amino acids: CASSQENGLAGGDTQYF.